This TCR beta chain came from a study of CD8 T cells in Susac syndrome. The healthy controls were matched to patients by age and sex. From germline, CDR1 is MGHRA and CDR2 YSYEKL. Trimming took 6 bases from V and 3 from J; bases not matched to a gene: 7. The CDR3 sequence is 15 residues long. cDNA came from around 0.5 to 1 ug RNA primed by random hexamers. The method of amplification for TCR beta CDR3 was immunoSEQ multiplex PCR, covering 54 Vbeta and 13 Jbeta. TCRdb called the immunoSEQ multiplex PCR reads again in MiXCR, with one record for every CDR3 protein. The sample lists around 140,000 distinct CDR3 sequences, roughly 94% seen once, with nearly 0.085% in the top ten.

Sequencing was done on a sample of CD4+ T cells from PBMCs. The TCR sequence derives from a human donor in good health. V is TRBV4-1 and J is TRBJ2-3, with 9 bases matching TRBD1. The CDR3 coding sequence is TGCGCCAGCAGTCCCGGGACAGGGAGGACAGATACGCAGTATTTT. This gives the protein CASSPGTGRTDTQYF.